This TCR beta chain originates from a study of metastatic and nonmetastatic thyroid tumors. Thyroid surgery was performed in patients who had received no treatment beforehand. With MiXCR, TCRdb called clones anew from the PCR reads. The sample holds 20,000 to 30,000 clones, around 13% seen once. CDR3 length: 16 residues. The germline V gene has CDR1 MNHEY and CDR2 SMNVEV (reference sequence). The V end was cut by 6 bases, the J end by 3 bases, with 18 bases between. Many counts were recorded for this clone. The J gene is TRBJ1-5, the V gene TRBV27; D is possibly TRBD1 (5 bases). Source material: blood. This sequence was found in a female donor with papillary thyroid cancer or a benign thyroid nodule (not recorded which). Some clones in this sample may be carry-over from other donors' samples. DNA of the CDR3: TGTGCCAGCAGACTCGGGGGAGGGGCATACAATCAGCCCCAGCATTTT. It translates to CASRLGGGAYNQPQHF.